This section outlines one TCR beta chain sequence together with its context. Only in-frame clones appear in the TCRdb table, and some are missing; sequencing was by immunoSEQ multiplex PCR. The sample shows about 74,000 clones, just over 90% of them seen only once. Germline assignment: CDR1 SQVTM and CDR2 ANQGSEA. The CDR3 contains 17 residues. The germline V and J ends were trimmed by 1 base and 3 bases, with 21 bases remaining between them. These data belong to a study of T cell changes during pregnancy in multiple sclerosis. The receptor's source is a female donor with multiple sclerosis, enrolled in a pregnancy study. The sequencing used peripheral blood, collected in the third trimester of pregnancy. The chain uses TRBV29-1 and TRBJ1-2; D is possibly TRBD1 (6 bases). Here the CDR3 reads CSVEGAGQDAGDYGYTF. CDR3 sequence (DNA): TGCAGCGTTGAAGGGGCTGGGCAGGACGCAGGGGACTATGGCTACACCTTC.